This TCR beta chain appears in the sequencing data of a study of T-cell memory formation after mild COVID-19. This clonotype showed up just a few times. Its antigen is not known. Study results and caveats: Researchers found some responding clones in pre-infection memory, a sign that cross-reactive memory joined. Clones that contracted from day 15 to 85 had balanced CD4/CD8; later expanders were CD4+ biased.

MiXCR, run by TCRdb on the 5' RACE reads, gives a single entry per CDR3 protein. The table shows roughly 350,000 distinct CDR3 sequences, with 25% to 30% occurring only once. The CDR3 length is 12 residues. Deletions cut 4 bases from V and 5 bases from J, with 5 bases between. Germline values: CDR1 KGHDR, CDR2 SFDVKD. V usage is TRBV24-1 and J usage is TRBJ2-1; no clear D gene. This receptor was identified in an adult woman who had mild COVID-19 (a few samples of this study predate the infection). Cell type and time point are not known. The sample was PBMCs or a T cell subset sorted from them (not recorded which). The CDR3 is CATSDIDNEQFF. CDR3 nucleotide sequence: TGTGCCACCAGTGACATTGACAATGAGCAGTTCTTC.